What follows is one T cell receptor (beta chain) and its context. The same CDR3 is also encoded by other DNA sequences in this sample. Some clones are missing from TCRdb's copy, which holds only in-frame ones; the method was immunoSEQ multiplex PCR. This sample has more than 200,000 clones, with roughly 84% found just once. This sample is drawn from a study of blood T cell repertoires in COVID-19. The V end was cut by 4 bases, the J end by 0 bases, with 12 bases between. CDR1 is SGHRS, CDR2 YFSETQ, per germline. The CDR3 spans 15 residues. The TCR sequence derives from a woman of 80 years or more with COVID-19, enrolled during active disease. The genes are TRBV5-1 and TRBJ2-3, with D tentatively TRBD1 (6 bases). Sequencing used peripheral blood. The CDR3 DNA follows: TGCGCCAGCAGCCCGGGACAAACTAGCACAGATACGCAGTATTTT. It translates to CASSPGQTSTDTQYF.